The 22 T cell receptor beta chains below come from one sample, sequenced in a study of blood T cell repertoires in COVID-19. The method was immunoSEQ multiplex PCR; TCRdb's version includes in-frame clones alone and lacks a portion of them. The table shows under 550,000 clones, with over 85% occurring only once. Sequenced input: peripheral blood. Receptors were obtained from a man younger than 35 with COVID-19, enrolled during active disease.

The genes are TRBV2 and TRBJ2-3, with 10 bases matching TRBD2. Germline CDR1 SNHLY, CDR2 FYNNEI. Unmatched junction bases numbered 10, after V lost 3 bases and J lost 4 bases. This CDR3 has 17 residues. The chain's CDR3 is CASSDLVSGRAPDTQYF. CDR3 sequence (DNA): TGTGCCAGCAGTGACCTCGTAAGCGGGAGGGCCCCAGATACGCAGTATTTT.

This rearrangement joins TRBV5-1 to TRBJ2-5; 13 nucleotides agree with TRBD2. The CDR3 extends over 16 amino acids. Trimming at V came to 2 bases and at J to 2 bases, leaving 3 bases not matched to a gene. Germline loops: CDR1 SGHRS, CDR2 YFSETQ. CDR3 residues: CASSFLLAGGQETQYF. The CDR3, as DNA: TGCGCCAGCAGCTTCCTACTAGCGGGGGGGCAAGAGACCCAGTACTTC. Full variable domain (missing parts from reference TRBV5-1 and TRBJ2-5): KAGVTQTPRYLIKTRGQQVTLSCSPISGHRSVSWYQQTPGQGLQFLFEYFSETQRNKGNFPGRFSGRQFSNSRSEMNVSTLELGDSALYLCASSFLLAGGQETQYFGPGTRLLVL.

The chain's CDR3 is CASSPTYGTQYF. CDR3 nucleotide sequence: TGTGCCAGCAGCCCCACCTATGGTACCCAGTACTTC. The chain recombines TRBV12-3 or TRBV12-4 with TRBJ2-5, with unresolved D. Between the trimmed V and J ends, which lost 6 bases and 8 bases, there was a span of 13 bases. This CDR3 spans 12 amino acids.

This sequence joins TRBV12-5 and TRBJ2-1; 7 bases map to TRBD2. The CDR3 loop spans 15 amino acids. CDR1 is LGHNT and CDR2 is FRNRAP in the germline V gene. The CDR3 region is CAYGIAGSPYNEQFF. The CDR3 DNA is TGTGCGTATGGGATAGCGGGTTCGCCCTACAATGAGCAGTTCTTC.

The chain couples TRBV3-1 (or the pseudogene TRBV3-2) to TRBJ2-7; TRBD2 matches at 7 bases. Germline CDR1 and CDR2: LGHDT and YNNKEL (reference sequence). CDR3 length: 18 amino acids. The V and J ends lost 0 bases and 3 bases, in that order; junction bases with no gene match: 14. The DNA for the CDR3 is TGTGCCAGCAGCCAAGATAGGGGAGGGGCAACCCAAAACTACGAGCAGTACTTC. This codes for CASSQDRGGATQNYEQYF.

V usage is TRBV2 and J usage is TRBJ2-2, with 10 bases lining up with TRBD1. The CDR3 has 14 amino acids. V lost 3 bases and J lost 6; bases outside the gene matches: 1. CDR1 is SNHLY, CDR2 FYNNEI, per germline. This CDR3 reads CASSDGTGAGELFF. The CDR3 DNA sequence: TGTGCCAGCAGTGACGGGACAGGGGCCGGGGAGCTGTTTTTT. Together with reference TRBV2 and TRBJ2-2, the CDR3 gives the full variable domain: EPEVTQTPSHQVTQMGQEVILRCVPISNHLYFYWYRQILGQKVEFLVSFYNNEISEKSEIFDDQFSVERPDGSNFTLKIRSTKLEDSAMYFCASSDGTGAGELFFGEGSRLTVL.

V is TRBV5-1 and J is TRBJ2-5; 12 bases line up with TRBD2. CDR3 length equals 14 residues. The V and J ends lost 5 bases and 5 bases, in that order; junction bases with no gene match: 4. Germline assignment: CDR1 SGHRS and CDR2 YFSETQ. Here the CDR3 DNA reads TGCGCCAGCAGGCTAGCGGGAGGGCTGGAGACCCAGTACTTC. It is translated as CASRLAGGLETQYF.

The gene calls are TRBV5-6 and TRBJ2-5; 10 nucleotides match TRBD2. Germline CDR1 SGHDT, CDR2 YYEEEE. With V trimmed by 3 bases and J by 1 base, 6 bases remained unmatched. There are 16 residues in the CDR3. CDR3 residues: CASSSYSGRSQETQYF. The CDR3 nucleotides read TGTGCCAGCAGCTCATATAGCGGGAGGAGCCAAGAGACCCAGTACTTC.

V and J are TRBV7-8 and TRBJ2-1; 8 bases are shared with TRBD2. The CDR3 contains 15 residues. Germline CDR1 is SGHVS and CDR2 is FQNEAQ. Trimming cost V 1 base and J 7 bases; bases outside gene matches: 6. The CDR3 loop is CASSLGGSGKNEQFF. CDR3 in DNA: TGTGCCAGCAGCTTAGGTGGTAGCGGGAAAAATGAGCAGTTCTTC.

The genes are TRBV5-1 and TRBJ2-7; TRBD1 aligns across 8 bases. The CDR3 is made up of 14 amino acids. V was pared by 2 bases and J by 4 bases, with 5 bases of the junction left unmatched. Germline V CDR1 and CDR2: SGHRS, YFSETQ. CDR3 nucleotide sequence: TGCGCCAGCAGCTTTCTCGGACAGGGATACGAGCAGTACTTC. Protein: CASSFLGQGYEQYF.

CDR3 DNA sequence: TGTGCCAGCAGTTACGGGAGGGTTGGGAATTCACCCCTCCACTTT. As protein: CASSYGRVGNSPLHF. J is TRBJ1-6 and V is TRBV6-5; no firm D call. The V gene lost 2 bases and the J gene lost 7 bases, with 12 bases spanning the gap. This CDR3 has 15 residues. CDR1 is MNHEY and CDR2 is SVGAGI in the germline V gene.

In nucleotides, the CDR3 is TGTGCCAGCAGCCTGAGGAGCTCTGGAAACACCATATATTTT. Amino acid sequence: CASSLRSSGNTIYF. This sequence joins TRBV5-6 and TRBJ1-3; D is ambiguous. The germline V and J ends were trimmed by 4 bases and 0 bases, with 8 bases remaining between them. This CDR3 is 14 amino acids long. The germline V gene has CDR1 SGHDT and CDR2 YYEEEE.

The genes are TRBV4-1 and TRBJ2-7, with D possibly TRBD1 on 6 matching bases. V was shortened by 2 bases and J by 4 bases, with 18 bases between the two germline ends. CDR1 is MGHRA, CDR2 YSYEKL, per germline. CDR3 size: 16 residues. The CDR3 region is CASSQLVQGTHYEQYF. The CDR3 DNA sequence: TGCGCCAGCAGCCAACTCGTCCAGGGGACACATTACGAGCAGTACTTC.

This clone showed up just once. This sequence joins TRBV9 and TRBJ1-2; TRBD1 agrees at 8 bases. The ends lost 4 bases at V and 2 bases at J; junction bases unmatched: 13. Germline-derived CDR1 and CDR2 are SGDLS and YYNGEE. The CDR3 has 17 residues. The CDR3 protein is CASSPPYGQGSNYGYTF. As DNA, the CDR3 is TGTGCCAGCAGCCCTCCTTACGGACAGGGAAGCAACTATGGCTACACCTTC.

The chain couples TRBV12-3 or TRBV12-4 to TRBJ2-3, with TRBD1 matching 7 bases. The CDR3 is made up of 13 amino acids. J lost 7 bases, V lost 7 bases, and 8 bases had no gene match. CDR3 DNA sequence: TGTGCCAGCAACCCGACAGGGTCAAATACGCAGTATTTT. Residues: CASNPTGSNTQYF.

On this clone itself: The junction departs from germline at one end; a sequencing error may be responsible. The chain employs TRBV15 and TRBJ1-4; possible D gene TRBD1, 5 bases. Germline-derived CDR1 and CDR2 are LNHNV and YYDKDF (reference sequence). The CDR3 sequence is 13 residues long. The CDR3 is CATRRPGCEKLFF. The CDR3, as DNA: TGTGCCACCCGCAGGCCAGGGTGTGAAAAACTGTTTTTT.

The gene calls are TRBV18 and TRBJ2-1; unclear D gene. The CDR3 runs 16 residues. Trimming took off 0 bases at V and 3 bases at J, with 12 bases between the two ends. Germline CDR1 reads KGHSH; CDR2 reads LQKENI. This chain's CDR3 is CASSPPSLRFYNEQFF. The CDR3, as DNA: TGTGCCAGCTCACCACCTTCCCTACGTTTCTACAATGAGCAGTTCTTC.

The chain links TRBV2 to TRBJ2-3; D uncertain. Germline values: CDR1 SNHLY, CDR2 FYNNEI. The V and J ends lost 3 bases and 9 bases respectively, with 19 bases between them. The CDR3 loop spans 15 amino acids. The CDR3 DNA follows: TGTGCCAGCAGTGAGCGCCACCTCGGGTTGTCGACGCAGTATTTT. This codes for CASSERHLGLSTQYF.

The chain joins TRBV3-1 (or the pseudogene TRBV3-2) to TRBJ1-1; 9 bases align to TRBD1. V gave up 4 bases and J gave up 1 base; unmatched junction bases: 7. CDR1 and CDR2 (germline): LGHDT, YNNKEL (reference sequence). The CDR3 length is 16 residues. The CDR3 sequence: CASSPSGTGQNTEAFF. The CDR3 DNA sequence: TGTGCCAGCAGCCCATCCGGGACAGGGCAGAACACTGAAGCTTTCTTT.

This clone appeared a single time. The V gene is TRBV9, the J gene TRBJ2-7, with 10 bases fitting TRBD1. CDR1 is SGDLS, CDR2 YYNGEE, per germline. Germline trimming cut 0 bases from V and 4 bases from J; bases unmatched to any gene: 7. The CDR3 contains 16 residues. CDR3 loop: CASSVGATGGDYEQYF. The CDR3 region has the DNA TGTGCCAGCAGCGTAGGGGCGACAGGGGGCGATTACGAGCAGTACTTC.

This clone was recorded only once. The genes are TRBV7-2 and TRBJ1-4, with D hard to call. This CDR3 is built from 14 residues. V was trimmed by 1 base and J by 9 bases, leaving 12 bases between them. Germline V gives CDR1 SGHTA, CDR2 FQGNSA. The CDR3 DNA is TGTGCCAGCAGCTTAGGGCGGAGGGCGCAAAAACTGTTTTTT. It codes for CASSLGRRAQKLFF.

The chain has TRBV5-8 and TRBJ2-7, with a weak D call TRBD1 (5 bases). CDR1 and CDR2 from the germline V gene are SGHTS and YDEGEE. The CDR3 is made up of 13 amino acids. The germline V and J ends were trimmed by 2 bases and 6 bases, with 12 bases remaining between them. The CDR3 DNA reads TGTGCCAGCAGCTTCACCGACAGCCCCGAGCAGTACTTC. It yields the protein CASSFTDSPEQYF.